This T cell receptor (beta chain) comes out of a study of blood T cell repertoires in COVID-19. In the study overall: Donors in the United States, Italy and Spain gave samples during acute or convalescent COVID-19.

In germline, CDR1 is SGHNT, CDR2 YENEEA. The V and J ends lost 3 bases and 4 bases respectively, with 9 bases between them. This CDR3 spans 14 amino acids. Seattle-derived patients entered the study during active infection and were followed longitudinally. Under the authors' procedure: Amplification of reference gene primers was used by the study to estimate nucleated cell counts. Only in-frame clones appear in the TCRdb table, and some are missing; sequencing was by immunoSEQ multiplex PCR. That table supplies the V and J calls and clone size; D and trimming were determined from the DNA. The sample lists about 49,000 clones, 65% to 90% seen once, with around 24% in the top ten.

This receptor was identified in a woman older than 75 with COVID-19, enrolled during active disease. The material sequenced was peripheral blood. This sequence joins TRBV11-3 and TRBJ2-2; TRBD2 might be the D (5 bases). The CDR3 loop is CASSFLASTGELFF. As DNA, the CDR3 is TGTGCCAGCAGCTTCCTAGCCTCCACCGGGGAGCTGTTTTTT.